This T cell receptor beta chain comes out of a study of control samples from healthy donors and cancer patients. Trimming at V came to 10 bases and at J to 2 bases, leaving 5 bases not matched to a gene. CDR1 is MDHEN, CDR2 SYDVKM, per germline. CDR3 length: 13 amino acids. The repertoire was sequenced with immunoSEQ multiplex PCR; TCRdb's copy has only in-frame clones and lacks some. The data show about 50,000 clones, over 90% seen once. Sequenced: PBMCs. The sequence was collected from a woman aged 45-65 years with head and neck cancer. This chain joins TRBV28 and TRBJ2-3; TRBD1 agrees at 8 bases. CDR3 region: CATTGANTDTQYF. The CDR3 bases are TGTGCCACGACAGGGGCAAACACAGATACGCAGTATTTT.